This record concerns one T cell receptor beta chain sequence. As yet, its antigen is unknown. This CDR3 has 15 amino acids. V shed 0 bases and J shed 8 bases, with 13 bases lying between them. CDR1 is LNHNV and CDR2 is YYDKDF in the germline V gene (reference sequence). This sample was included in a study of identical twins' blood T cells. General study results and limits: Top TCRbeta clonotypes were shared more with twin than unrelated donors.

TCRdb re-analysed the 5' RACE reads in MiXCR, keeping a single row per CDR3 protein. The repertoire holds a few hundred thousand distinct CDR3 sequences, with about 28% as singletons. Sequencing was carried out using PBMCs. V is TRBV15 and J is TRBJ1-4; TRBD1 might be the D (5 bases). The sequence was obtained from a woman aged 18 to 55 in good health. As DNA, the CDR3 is TGTGCCACCAGCAGAGAATTGCGGGGGAACGAAAAACTGTTTTTT. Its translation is CATSRELRGNEKLFF.